The 20 T cell receptor beta chains in this list originate from one sample, sequenced in a study of shared clonotypes between healthy human individuals. Data came from immunoSEQ multiplex PCR; TCRdb stores just in-frame clones and leaves some out. The data contain roughly 1.4 million clones, approximately 98.5% of them singletons. Sequenced: naive CD4+ T cells sorted from blood. The subset here: CD45RA+ positively selected. The receptor source for this set is a man aged 25-45 years in good health.

The V and J genes are TRBV11-3 and TRBJ2-1; the match to TRBD2 covers 14 bases. Trimming cost V 1 base and J 8 bases; bases outside gene matches: 4. CDR1 is SGHNT and CDR2 is YENEEA in the germline V gene. This CDR3 region has 16 residues. CDR3 sequence (DNA): TGTGCCAGCAGCTTAGTGGGGACTAGCGGGAGCGATGAGCAGTTCTTC. It yields the protein CASSLVGTSGSDEQFF.

The V and J genes are TRBV28 and TRBJ1-1; 7 bases align to TRBD1. CDR1 and CDR2 from the germline V gene are MDHEN and SYDVKM. CDR3 length: 14 amino acids. The V gene end was trimmed by 7 bases and the J gene end by 1 base; junction bases not matched to a gene: 6. The CDR3 DNA is TGTGCCAGCATCCTGCCAGGGGGGAACACTGAAGCTTTCTTT. Amino acids: CASILPGGNTEAFF.

The V and J genes are TRBV7-2 and TRBJ2-1, with 14 positions matching TRBD2. V shed 5 bases, J shed 8 bases, and the junction held 5 bases outside the gene matches. The CDR3 totals 15 residues. CDR1 and CDR2 from the germline V gene are SGHTA and FQGNSA. The CDR3 DNA reads as TGTGCCAGCAGCCCGGGACTAGCGGGAGTCCATGAGCAGTTCTTC. This codes for CASSPGLAGVHEQFF.

This rearrangement joins TRBV29-1 to TRBJ2-1; D gene unclear. V shed 0 bases and J shed 0 bases, with 9 bases lying between them. The length of the CDR3 is 15 residues. Germline values: CDR1 SQVTM, CDR2 ANQGSEA. The CDR3 nucleotides are TGCAGCGTTGAAGATCGGCGGAGCTCCTACAATGAGCAGTTCTTC. This encodes CSVEDRRSSYNEQFF.

The rearrangement links TRBV10-3 to TRBJ2-2; D is undetermined. V lost 0 bases and J lost 6, with 5 bases in between. Germline V lookup: CDR1 ENHRY, CDR2 SYGVKD. The CDR3 is 13 amino acids. In DNA, the CDR3 is TGTGCCATCAGTGAGTCGACCCCCGGGGAGCTGTTTTTT. Protein: CAISESTPGELFF.

The genes are TRBV9 and TRBJ1-1; D gene unclear. Trimming took off 3 bases at V and 5 bases at J, with 14 bases between the two ends. CDR3 length: 14 amino acids. Germline V gene lookup returns CDR1 SGDLS and CDR2 YYNGEE. The CDR3 is CASSESPRGTEAFF. In nucleotides, the CDR3 is TGTGCCAGCAGCGAGTCCCCCCGTGGGACTGAAGCTTTCTTT.

The V call is TRBV28, the J call TRBJ1-5; 7 bases map to TRBD1. The J segment lost 6 bases and the V segment lost 6 bases, leaving 14 bases of the junction unmatched. The CDR3 covers 16 residues. In germline, CDR1 is MDHEN, CDR2 SYDVKM. CDR3 nucleotide sequence: TGTGCCAGCAGCTATATGGGGCAGGGGGTGAGTCAGCCCCAGCATTTT. Its protein product is CASSYMGQGVSQPQHF.

This sequence joins TRBV19 and TRBJ1-2, with D possibly matching TRBD1 (5 bases). In germline, CDR1 is LNHDA, CDR2 SQIVND (reference sequence). The CDR3 is 13 residues long. The V and J ends lost 10 bases and 8 bases respectively, with 20 bases between them. CDR3 coding DNA: TGTGCCACCGGACTCCTGGGGCTGGGGGGCTACACCTTC. It encodes CATGLLGLGGYTF.

The rearrangement joins TRBV5-3 to TRBJ2-7, with TRBD2 matching over 10 bases. TRBV5-3 is placed among ORFs of uncertain function. After removal of 4 bases from V and 2 bases from J, the junction contained 6 bases not matched to a gene. The CDR3 totals 15 residues. CDR3 amino acids: CARSNGLAVTYEQYF. The CDR3 DNA is TGTGCCAGAAGCAACGGACTAGCGGTTACCTACGAGCAGTACTTC.

This clone was observed a single time. The chain carries TRBV19 and TRBJ1-5, with D maybe TRBD1 (6 bases). The CDR3 is 13 amino acids. Germline V gene lookup returns CDR1 LNHDA and CDR2 SQIVND (reference sequence). V was cut by 4 bases and J by 4 bases, with 8 bases left in between. CDR3 loop: CASSTDRNQPQHF. The DNA for the CDR3 is TGTGCCAGTAGTACCGACAGGAATCAGCCCCAGCATTTT.

This clone was picked up one time. V usage is TRBV5-5 and J usage is TRBJ2-5; no firm D call. The germline gives CDR1 SGHKS, CDR2 YYEKEE (reference sequence). CDR3 size: 14 residues. Trimming removed 1 base at V and 5 bases at J, with 12 bases between. The CDR3 region has the DNA TGTGCCAGCAGCTTGCTGGCAGGCAAGGAGACCCAGTACTTC. Encoded protein: CASSLLAGKETQYF.

This clone was counted a single time. The genes are TRBV30 and TRBJ2-7; D perhaps matches TRBD1 (6 bases). The CDR3 is made up of 13 amino acids. The germline CDR1 and CDR2 sequences are GTSNPN and SVGIG (reference sequence). V lost 4 bases to trimming and J lost 2 bases, with 12 bases between them. This CDR3 is CAWTKTGAYEQYF. The CDR3 nucleotides read TGTGCCTGGACAAAGACAGGCGCCTACGAGCAGTACTTC.

The chain links TRBV7-6 to TRBJ2-1, with D perhaps TRBD2 (6 bases). Trimming took 7 bases from V and 8 from J, leaving 18 bases between them. In germline, CDR1 is SGHVS, CDR2 FNYEAQ. This CDR3 comprises 14 residues. CDR3 amino acids: CASTRLRGSDEQFF. The CDR3 DNA follows: TGTGCCAGCACAAGGCTGCGGGGTTCCGATGAGCAGTTCTTC.

This chain joins TRBV5-4 and TRBJ1-1, with D perhaps matching TRBD1 (6 bases). CDR1 and CDR2 from the germline V gene are SGHNT and YYREEE (reference sequence). V was cut by 3 bases and J by 5 bases, with 17 bases left in between. The CDR3 runs to 15 residues. Here the CDR3 DNA reads TGTGCCAGCAGCTCCCAACAGGGAAAGGGGACTGAAGCTTTCTTT. Protein: CASSSQQGKGTEAFF.

This CDR3 is CASSESINRETQYF. In DNA form, the CDR3 reads TGCGCCAGCAGTGAGTCAATAAATCGGGAGACCCAGTACTTC. This rearrangement joins TRBV10-1 to TRBJ2-5, with D unresolved. The CDR3 consists of 14 residues. Germline V gene lookup returns CDR1 WNHNN and CDR2 SYGVQD (reference sequence). With 0 bases removed from V and 5 bases from J, the gap between germline ends came to 10 bases.

This CDR3 reads CAWRTSGRAVTGELFF. DNA for the CDR3: TGTGCCTGGCGGACTAGCGGGAGGGCCGTGACCGGGGAGCTGTTTTTT. The V call is TRBV30, the J call TRBJ2-2, with TRBD2 matching 15 bases. The CDR3 is made up of 16 amino acids. The germline V gene encodes CDR1 GTSNPN and CDR2 SVGIG (reference sequence). V lost 5 bases to trimming and J lost 5 bases; unmatched junction nucleotides: 6.

The chain couples TRBV29-1 to TRBJ2-1; D is ambiguous. Trimming left V 3 bases short and J 12 bases short, with 12 bases between. This CDR3 region has 11 residues. Per the germline V gene, CDR1 is SQVTM and CDR2 is ANQGSEA. The CDR3 bases are TGCAGCGTTGATCAAAAATTTAGGCAGTTCTTC. It codes for CSVDQKFRQFF.

CDR3 sequence reads: CASSLQQGIGYTLYNEQFF. DNA for the CDR3: TGTGCCAGCAGCTTGCAACAGGGGATCGGTTACACGCTATACAATGAGCAGTTCTTC. This chain joins TRBV5-4 and TRBJ2-1, with 7 bases fitting TRBD1. This CDR3 is built from 19 residues. Germline V gene lookup returns CDR1 SGHNT and CDR2 YYREEE (reference sequence). V was clipped by 1 base and J by 4 bases; unmatched bases: 17.

The genes are TRBV15 and TRBJ2-7; possibly TRBD1 for D (7 bases). The length of the CDR3 is 16 residues. The V end lost 1 base, the J end lost 0 bases, and 13 bases lay between the germline ends. Germline-derived CDR1 and CDR2 are LNHNV and YYDKDF (reference sequence). CDR3 sequence: CATSRGAGGGSYEQYF. Written as DNA, the CDR3 is TGTGCCACCAGCAGAGGGGCAGGGGGAGGCTCCTACGAGCAGTACTTC.

This rearrangement joins TRBV4-3 to TRBJ2-1; weak D call: TRBD2 (7 bases). The CDR3 contains 17 residues. The V end lost 0 bases, the J end lost 9 bases, and 21 bases lay between the germline ends. Per germline, CDR1 LGHNA and CDR2 YSLEER. CDR3 in DNA: TGCGCCAGCAGCCAAGACTCCCAGCGGGGAACCAGGGGTGAGCAGTTCTTC. Protein: CASSQDSQRGTRGEQFF.